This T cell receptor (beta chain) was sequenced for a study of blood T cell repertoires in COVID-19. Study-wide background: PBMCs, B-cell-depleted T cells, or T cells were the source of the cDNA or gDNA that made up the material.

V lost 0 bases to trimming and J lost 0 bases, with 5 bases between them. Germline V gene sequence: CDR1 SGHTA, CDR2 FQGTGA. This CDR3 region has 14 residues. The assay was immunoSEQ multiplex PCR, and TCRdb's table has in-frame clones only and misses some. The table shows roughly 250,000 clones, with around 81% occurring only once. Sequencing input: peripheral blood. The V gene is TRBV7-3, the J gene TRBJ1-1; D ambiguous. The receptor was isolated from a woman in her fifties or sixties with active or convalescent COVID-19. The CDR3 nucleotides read TGTGCCAGCAGCTTAACAGCTCTGAACACTGAAGCTTTCTTT. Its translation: CASSLTALNTEAFF.